Following are 30 T cell receptor beta chains from one sample sequenced in a study of cytomegalovirus exposure and HLA in healthy donors. PCR amplification relied on 60 Vbeta primers (plus 13 Jbeta primers). Only in-frame clones appear in the TCRdb table, and some are missing; sequencing was by immunoSEQ multiplex PCR. In the table there are under 150,000 clones, about 84% of which are singletons. Sequences were obtained from PBMCs. These receptor sequences come from a woman between 40 and 55 years old in good health and CMV-seropositive.

The chain has TRBV7-9 and TRBJ1-2; maybe TRBD1 (6 bases). Per germline, CDR1 SEHNR and CDR2 FQNEAQ (reference sequence). Trimming took off 1 base at V and 5 bases at J, with 11 bases between the two ends. This CDR3 has 14 residues. CDR3 in amino acids: CASSLGEGVYGYTF. CDR3 DNA: TGTGCCAGCAGCTTAGGAGAGGGGGTTTATGGCTACACCTTC. Drawing the rest from reference TRBV7-9 and TRBJ1-2, the complete variable domain is DTGVSQNPRHKITKRGQNVTFRCDPISEHNRLYWYRQTLGQGPEFLTYFQNEAQLEKSRLLSDRFSAERPKGSFSTLEIQRTEQGDSAMYLCASSLGEGVYGYTFGSGTRLTVV.

This chain uses TRBV5-1 with TRBJ1-2, with a tentative D call TRBD1 (6 bases). CDR3 size: 13 residues. The V end lost 0 bases, the J end lost 3 bases, and 6 bases lay between the germline ends. Germline V lookup: CDR1 SGHRS, CDR2 YFSETQ. This CDR3 is CASSLDRDYGYTF. The CDR3 DNA reads TGCGCCAGCAGCTTGGACAGGGACTATGGCTACACCTTC.

The chain uses TRBV5-1 and TRBJ1-2, with D unclear. Per germline, CDR1 SGHRS and CDR2 YFSETQ. The CDR3 extends over 13 amino acids. Trimming took off 0 bases at V and 10 bases at J, with 13 bases between the two ends. Here the CDR3 reads CASSLDLVAVYTF. In nucleotides, the CDR3 is TGCGCCAGCAGCTTGGATCTTGTGGCCGTCTACACCTTC.

This clone appeared a single time. V gene TRBV13 combines with J gene TRBJ2-1, with D perhaps TRBD2 (6 bases). V was cut by 5 bases and J by 4 bases, with 15 bases left in between. The germline V gene encodes CDR1 PRHDT and CDR2 FYEKMQ (reference sequence). The CDR3 spans 15 residues. DNA for the CDR3: TGTGCCAGCAGCCCCCGGCTAGCGAGTTACAATGAGCAGTTCTTC. Protein sequence: CASSPRLASYNEQFF.

The chain employs TRBV28 and TRBJ1-1; D unresolved. The CDR3 has 11 amino acids. Germline V gene data show CDR1 as MDHEN and CDR2 as SYDVKM. V shed 2 bases and J shed 4 bases, with 2 bases lying between them. This chain's CDR3 is CASSLLTEAFF. The CDR3 DNA sequence: TGTGCCAGCAGTTTACTCACTGAAGCTTTCTTT.

The rearrangement uses TRBV13 and TRBJ2-1; 10 bases match TRBD1. Germline V gives CDR1 PRHDT, CDR2 FYEKMQ (reference sequence). J was trimmed by 10 bases and V by 3 bases; bases with no gene match: 9. This CDR3 comprises 15 residues. The CDR3 sequence: CASSLGQGKGVEQFF. CDR3 nucleotides: TGTGCCAGCAGCTTGGGACAGGGGAAAGGGGTCGAGCAGTTCTTC.

The CDR3 coding sequence is TGTGCCAGCAGCTTATTAGTCTCAGGGGTCGAGCAGTACTTC. Translation gives CASSLLVSGVEQYF. The genes are TRBV7-6 and TRBJ2-7; D is possibly TRBD1 (6 bases). In germline, CDR1 is SGHVS, CDR2 FNYEAQ. The CDR3 is 14 residues long. Trimming removed 2 bases from V and 6 bases from J, with 14 bases in between.

The V and J genes are TRBV10-1 and TRBJ2-3; TRBD1 aligns across 10 bases. Germline V gives CDR1 WNHNN, CDR2 SYGVQD (reference sequence). J was trimmed by 6 bases and V by 6 bases; bases with no gene match: 9. The CDR3 has 15 residues. The CDR3 here is CASSRDRGGRDTQYF. CDR3 sequence (DNA): TGCGCCAGCAGCAGGGACAGGGGAGGTAGGGATACGCAGTATTTT.

The V gene is TRBV14, the J gene TRBJ1-6; D remains unclear. Trimming took 0 bases from V and 14 from J, leaving 8 bases between them. The CDR3 is 12 residues long. Germline V lookup: CDR1 SGHDN, CDR2 FVKESK. CDR3 residues: CASSQDSGTLHF. The CDR3 DNA sequence: TGTGCCAGCAGCCAAGATTCCGGGACCCTCCACTTT.

The rearrangement joins TRBV7-9 to TRBJ2-3; TRBD2 aligns across 8 bases. The length of the CDR3 is 16 residues. Germline assignment: CDR1 SEHNR and CDR2 FQNEAQ (reference sequence). V lost 4 bases, J lost 2 bases, and 8 bases stayed unmatched. The CDR3, as DNA: TGTGCCAGCAGCTCACTGACTAGCGCAATCACAGATACGCAGTATTTT. It codes for CASSSLTSAITDTQYF.

The chain uses TRBV29-1 and TRBJ1-1; no reliable D call. Trimming took 8 bases from V and 1 from J, leaving 14 bases between them. There are 13 residues in the CDR3. Germline lookup yields CDR1 SQVTM and CDR2 ANQGSEA. In DNA form, the CDR3 reads TGCAGCTGTGGAGACGGGGAGAACACTGAAGCTTTCTTT. Encoded protein: CSCGDGENTEAFF. Full variable domain (remainder filled in from reference TRBV29-1 and TRBJ1-1): SAVISQKPSRDICQRGTSLTIQCQVDSQVTMMFWYRQQPGQSLTLIATANQGSEATYESGFVIDKFPISRPNLTFSTLTVSNMSPEDSSIYLCSCGDGENTEAFFGQGTRLTVV.

CDR3 sequence: CASRSQAARPQHF. DNA of the CDR3: TGTGCCAGTCGCTCCCAGGCCGCCCGGCCCCAGCATTTT. V gene TRBV19 combines with J gene TRBJ1-5; D remains unclear. Trimming left V 8 bases short and J 9 bases short, with 17 bases between. Germline V gene sequence: CDR1 LNHDA, CDR2 SQIVND (reference sequence). The CDR3 runs 13 residues.

The chain links TRBV5-6 to TRBJ2-5; maybe TRBD1 (5 bases). Deletions cut 2 bases from V and 1 base from J, with 9 bases between. Germline CDR1 is SGHDT and CDR2 is YYEEEE. The CDR3 is made up of 14 amino acids. In nucleotides, the CDR3 is TGTGCCAGCAGCTTTCGACAGCCCCAAGAGACCCAGTACTTC. It translates to CASSFRQPQETQYF. Full variable domain (missing parts from reference TRBV5-6 and TRBJ2-5): DAGVTQSPTHLIKTRGQQVTLRCSPKSGHDTVSWYQQALGQGPQFIFQYYEEEERQRGNFPDRFSGHQFPNYSSELNVNALLLGDSALYLCASSFRQPQETQYFGPGTRLLVL.

The V call is TRBV20-1, the J call TRBJ2-7, with D uncertain. CDR1 DFQATT and CDR2 SNEGSKA come from the germline V gene (reference sequence). Trimming removed 5 bases at V and 4 bases at J, with 6 bases between. This CDR3 is 10 amino acids long. CDR3 in amino acids: CSAPLYEQYF. CDR3 DNA: TGCAGTGCTCCCCTATACGAGCAGTACTTC.

This clone was detected only a few times. CDR3 bases: TGTGCCAGTAGTCCGTATAGCGGGAGGGCCTACGAGCAGTACTTC. Its translation is CASSPYSGRAYEQYF. J is TRBJ2-7 and V is TRBV19, with 11 positions matching TRBD2. The V gene end was trimmed by 5 bases and the J gene end by 2 bases; junction bases not matched to a gene: 5. Germline V lookup: CDR1 LNHDA, CDR2 SQIVND (reference sequence). CDR3 length: 15 amino acids.

The CDR3 nucleotides are TGTGCCAGCAGTGGGACAAGGTCTGGAAACACCATATATTTT. This encodes CASSGTRSGNTIYF. This sequence joins TRBV7-9 and TRBJ1-3, with a weak D call TRBD1 (6 bases). Trimming left V 6 bases short and J 1 base short, with 10 bases between. The germline gives CDR1 SEHNR, CDR2 FQNEAQ (reference sequence). The CDR3 is 14 amino acids.

This sequence joins TRBV5-1 and TRBJ1-2; TRBD1 aligns across 12 bases. The CDR3 sequence is 15 residues long. The germline V gene has CDR1 SGHRS and CDR2 YFSETQ. Losses at the gene ends were 2 bases for V and 7 bases for J; bases not matched to a gene: 6. CDR3 coding DNA: TGCGCCAGCAGCTTCGCCGGGACAGGGGGCCTTGGCTACACCTTC. It yields the protein CASSFAGTGGLGYTF.

The chain has TRBV4-2 and TRBJ2-1, with TRBD2 matching over 7 bases. This CDR3 has 17 residues. The V gene's germline CDR1 is LGHNA and CDR2 YNFKEQ. V lost 1 base, J lost 3 bases, and 9 bases stayed unmatched. CDR3 protein: CASSQGDLAEGYNEQFF. The CDR3 DNA reads TGTGCCAGCAGCCAAGGGGATCTAGCGGAGGGCTACAATGAGCAGTTCTTC.

This chain links TRBV10-3 with TRBJ2-3, with 16 bases fitting TRBD2. Germline trimming cut 6 bases from V and 6 bases from J; bases unmatched to any gene: 6. This CDR3 has 16 amino acids. Germline CDR1 ENHRY, CDR2 SYGVKD. CDR3 sequence (DNA): TGTGCCATCAGCAAGGGACTAGCGGGAGGGGCTGATACGCAGTATTTT. It translates to CAISKGLAGGADTQYF.

This chain connects TRBV6-5 to TRBJ2-7, with a possible D match to TRBD1 (6 bases). The CDR3 covers 16 residues. Trimming took 4 bases from V and 5 from J, leaving 21 bases between them. Germline V gene lookup returns CDR1 MNHEY and CDR2 SVGAGI. CDR3 sequence (DNA): TGTGCCAGCAGTTGGGGGCGCGGCGGTGAAGTGGACGAGCAGTACTTC. It specifies CASSWGRGGEVDEQYF.

The V and J genes are TRBV7-9 and TRBJ2-5, with 9 bases identical to TRBD2. CDR3 length: 13 residues. Germline V gene data show CDR1 as SEHNR and CDR2 as FQNEAQ (reference sequence). V shed 6 bases and J 5 bases; nucleotides not matched to a gene: 4. The CDR3 protein is CASRISGSETQYF. CDR3 sequence (DNA): TGTGCCAGCAGAATTAGCGGGAGTGAGACCCAGTACTTC.

The chain carries TRBV7-8 and TRBJ1-2, with 7 bases fitting TRBD1. The ends lost 1 base at V and 0 bases at J; junction bases unmatched: 2. Looked up from germline, CDR1 is SGHVS and CDR2 is FQNEAQ. CDR3 length: 15 residues. CDR3 DNA sequence: TGTGCCAGCAGCTTAGGACAGGGAGCTAACTATGGCTACACCTTC. Protein sequence: CASSLGQGANYGYTF.

V usage is TRBV7-9 and J usage is TRBJ2-5, with D possibly being TRBD2 (5 bases). Trimming stripped 1 base from V and 5 bases from J, with 11 bases between. Germline CDR1 and CDR2: SEHNR and FQNEAQ (reference sequence). The CDR3 loop spans 14 amino acids. The CDR3 protein is CASSLVSARETQYF. DNA of the CDR3: TGTGCCAGCAGCTTAGTTAGCGCCAGGGAGACCCAGTACTTC.

CDR3 coding DNA: TGTGCCAGCAGTGGGTTTCGGGGCACAGATACGCAGTATTTT. This encodes CASSGFRGTDTQYF. V and J are TRBV6-1 and TRBJ2-3; D uncertain. CDR1 and CDR2 (germline): MNHNS, SASEGT. V shed 4 bases and J shed 1 base, with 9 bases lying between them. The CDR3 is 14 residues long.

This chain links TRBV6-5 with TRBJ2-7; D not resolved. There are 13 residues in the CDR3. The V end was cut by 3 bases, the J end by 3 bases, with 9 bases between. CDR1 is MNHEY, CDR2 SVGAGI, per germline. CDR3 protein: CASSYSANYEQYF. In DNA, the CDR3 is TGTGCCAGCAGTTATTCCGCTAACTACGAGCAGTACTTC.

The CDR3: CASSPNRLAGVYNEQFF. In nucleotides, the CDR3 is TGTGCCAGCTCACCGAACAGACTAGCGGGAGTCTACAATGAGCAGTTCTTC. The chain couples TRBV18 to TRBJ2-1, with 12 bases identical to TRBD2. Germline V lookup: CDR1 KGHSH, CDR2 LQKENI. The CDR3 has 17 amino acids. J lost 3 bases, V lost 3 bases, and 6 bases had no gene match.

The count of this clone is one. This chain links TRBV7-9 with TRBJ1-1; D unclear. CDR3 size: 13 residues. Germline V gene data show CDR1 as SEHNR and CDR2 as FQNEAQ (reference sequence). V was pared by 5 bases and J by 0 bases, with 7 bases between. The CDR3 is CASSPQVNTEAFF. The CDR3 nucleotides are TGTGCCAGCAGCCCGCAGGTGAACACTGAAGCTTTCTTT.

The chain joins TRBV5-8 to TRBJ1-1; the D is unclear. This CDR3 spans 13 amino acids. V was clipped by 4 bases and J by 0 bases, with 7 bases between them. Per the germline V gene, CDR1 is SGHTS and CDR2 is YDEGEE. CDR3 loop: CASSIILNTEAFF. DNA for the CDR3: TGTGCCAGCAGCATTATATTGAACACTGAAGCTTTCTTT.

The chain uses TRBV18 and TRBJ1-3; D is ambiguous. V was cut by 0 bases and J by 0 bases, with 3 bases left in between. This CDR3 contains 14 residues. CDR1 is KGHSH and CDR2 is LQKENI in the germline V gene. In DNA, the CDR3 is TGTGCCAGCTCACCACCCAACTCTGGAAACACCATATATTTT. Protein sequence: CASSPPNSGNTIYF.

The chain has TRBV11-3 and TRBJ2-1; no definite D call. The V and J ends lost 7 bases and 5 bases respectively, with 15 bases between them. The CDR3 loop spans 14 amino acids. Germline CDR1 is SGHNT and CDR2 is YENEEA. Here the CDR3 reads CASTLGSSDNEQFF. The CDR3 bases are TGTGCCAGCACCCTAGGTAGCTCAGACAATGAGCAGTTCTTC. The full variable domain, completed using reference TRBV11-3 and TRBJ2-1, is EAGVVQSPRYKIIEKKQPVAFWCNPISGHNTLYWYLQNLGQGPELLIRYENEEAVDDSQLPKDRFSAERLKGVDSTLKIQPAELGDSAVYLCASTLGSSDNEQFFGPGTRLTVL.